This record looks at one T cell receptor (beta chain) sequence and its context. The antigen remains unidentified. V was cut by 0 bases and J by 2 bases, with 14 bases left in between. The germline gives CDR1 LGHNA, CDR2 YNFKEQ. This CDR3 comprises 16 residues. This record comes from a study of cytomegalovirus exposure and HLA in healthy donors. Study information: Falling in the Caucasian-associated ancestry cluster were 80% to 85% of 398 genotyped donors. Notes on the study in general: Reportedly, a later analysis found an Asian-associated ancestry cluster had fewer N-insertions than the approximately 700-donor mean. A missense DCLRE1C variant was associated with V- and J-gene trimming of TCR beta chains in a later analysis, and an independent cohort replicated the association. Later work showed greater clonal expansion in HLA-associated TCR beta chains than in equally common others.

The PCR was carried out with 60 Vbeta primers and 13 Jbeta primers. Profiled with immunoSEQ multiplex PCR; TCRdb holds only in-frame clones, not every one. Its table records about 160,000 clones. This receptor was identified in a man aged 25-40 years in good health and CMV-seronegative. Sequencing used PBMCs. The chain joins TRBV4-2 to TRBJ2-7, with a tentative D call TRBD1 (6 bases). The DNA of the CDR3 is TGTGCCAGCAGCCAAGAACTCCCGGGACAAACCTACGAGCAGTACTTC. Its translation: CASSQELPGQTYEQYF.